The 27 T cell receptor beta chains given below trace back to one sample, sequenced in a study of CD8 T cells in ankylosing spondylitis. Study-level results: One TCR beta motif, made up of about 8 highly homologous variants, appeared characteristic of ankylosing spondylitis blood.

TCRdb redid the calling of the 5' RACE reads with MiXCR, one entry per CDR3 protein. The table shows over 700,000 distinct CDR3 sequences, with over 15% occurring only once. Antigens for these TCRs are unknown. Sequenced sample: blood, either unsorted or a sorted T cell fraction (not recorded which). The receptors stem from a male donor with ankylosing spondylitis.

The table lists this clonotype with many counts. The CDR3 here is CASSQLAGENTGELFF. CDR3 in DNA: TGTGCCAGCAGCCAACTAGCGGGAGAGAACACCGGGGAGCTGTTTTTT. V is TRBV4-2 and J is TRBJ2-2; 10 bases are shared with TRBD2. With 2 bases clipped from V and 1 base from J, the junction kept 1 base outside the gene matches. CDR1 and CDR2 (germline): LGHNA, YNFKEQ. The CDR3 runs to 16 residues.

The chain carries TRBV2 and TRBJ1-1; tentatively, D is TRBD1 (5 bases). This CDR3 has 14 amino acids. Looked up from germline, CDR1 is SNHLY and CDR2 is FYNNEI. Trimming removed 3 bases at V and 1 base at J, with 9 bases between. The CDR3 DNA reads as TGTGCCAGCAGTGACAGGGTCAAGAACACTGAAGCTTTCTTT. It encodes CASSDRVKNTEAFF.

This clonotype was counted between two and nine times. The chain employs TRBV27 and TRBJ2-3; no firm D call. This CDR3 comprises 13 residues. Trimming cost V 4 bases and J 3 bases, with 8 bases left between them. From germline, CDR1 is MNHEY and CDR2 SMNVEV (reference sequence). The CDR3 loop is CASSSVSTDTQYF. The CDR3 region has the DNA TGTGCCAGCAGTTCGGTCAGTACAGATACGCAGTATTTT.

The V gene is TRBV7-8, the J gene TRBJ2-1, with D tentatively TRBD2 (7 bases). Germline CDR1 reads SGHVS; CDR2 reads FQNEAQ. V lost 1 base and J lost 6, with 16 bases in between. This CDR3 has 16 residues. The chain's CDR3 is CASSLDIGGRANEQFF. The CDR3 region has the DNA TGTGCCAGCAGCTTAGACATAGGGGGGAGGGCCAATGAGCAGTTCTTC.

This clonotype was counted at least ten times. V and J are TRBV12-3 or TRBV12-4 and TRBJ1-1; the D gene is possibly TRBD1 (5 bases). Trimming removed 7 bases from V and 7 bases from J, with 16 bases in between. This CDR3 has 13 residues. CDR3 nucleotide sequence: TGTGCCAGCATTACTTACGGGGCTGTTGAAGCTTTCTTT. Encoded protein: CASITYGAVEAFF.

This clonotype has more than one count but fewer than ten. The V gene is TRBV12-3 or TRBV12-4, the J gene TRBJ2-1, with 9 bases identical to TRBD1. Losses at the gene ends were 5 bases for V and 6 bases for J; bases not matched to a gene: 11. The CDR3 is made up of 16 amino acids. DNA for the CDR3: TGTGCCAGCAGTCGTACAGGGGGCGCCTTGGTCAATGAGCAGTTCTTC. Protein product: CASSRTGGALVNEQFF.

This chain connects TRBV20-1 to TRBJ1-5; 7 nucleotides line up with TRBD1. V lost 6 bases and J lost 7; bases outside the gene matches: 9. CDR3 length: 13 residues. Looked up from germline, CDR1 is DFQATT and CDR2 is SNEGSKA (reference sequence). In nucleotides, the CDR3 is TGCAGTGCCCAAGACAGGGAGGTCCAGCCCCAGCATTTT. It translates to CSAQDREVQPQHF.

This clonotype has a handful of counts. The genes are TRBV6-1 and TRBJ1-2; maybe TRBD1 (6 bases). There are 14 residues in the CDR3. Germline values: CDR1 MNHNS, CDR2 SASEGT. V dropped 6 bases and J dropped 5 bases, with 16 bases sitting between them. CDR3 loop: CASSPGSGAYGYTF. DNA of the CDR3: TGTGCCAGCAGCCCCGGGTCAGGGGCGTATGGCTACACCTTC.

This clonotype was seen many times. This chain joins TRBV7-2 and TRBJ1-3; 12 nucleotides match TRBD1. The germline CDR1 and CDR2 sequences are SGHTA and FQGNSA. Trimming at V came to 6 bases and at J to 1 base, leaving 7 bases not matched to a gene. The CDR3 covers 17 residues. The CDR3 DNA sequence: TGTGCCAGCAGTTCGGGACAGGGGGCGACGTCTGGAAACACCATATATTTT. This codes for CASSSGQGATSGNTIYF.

The CDR3 sequence: CSVDLAANYGYTF. CDR3 in DNA: TGCAGCGTTGATCTGGCCGCTAACTATGGCTACACCTTC. The chain uses TRBV29-1 and TRBJ1-2, with D hard to call. Germline V gene data show CDR1 as SQVTM and CDR2 as ANQGSEA. The CDR3 loop spans 13 amino acids. V was clipped by 3 bases and J by 0 bases, with 8 bases between them. The full variable domain, its missing parts supplied by reference TRBV29-1 and TRBJ1-2, is SAVISQKPSRDICQRGTSLTIQCQVDSQVTMMFWYRQQPGQSLTLIATANQGSEATYESGFVIDKFPISRPNLTFSTLTVSNMSPEDSSIYLCSVDLAANYGYTFGSGTRLTVV.

The chain recombines TRBV7-9 with TRBJ2-1; TRBD2 might be the D (5 bases). This CDR3 region has 12 residues. Between the trimmed V and J ends, which lost 1 base and 8 bases, there was a span of 6 bases. The V gene's germline CDR1 is SEHNR and CDR2 FQNEAQ (reference sequence). This CDR3 reads CASSLGEYEQFF. The CDR3 nucleotides are TGTGCCAGCAGCTTAGGGGAGTATGAGCAGTTCTTC.

This chain connects TRBV18 to TRBJ2-7, with D unclear. Germline assignment: CDR1 KGHSH and CDR2 LQKENI. V lost 4 bases and J lost 4, with 11 bases in between. This CDR3 is 13 amino acids long. The CDR3 bases are TGTGCCAGCTCACGAACGAGCCGGTACGAGCAGTACTTC. Its protein is CASSRTSRYEQYF.

This clonotype has a handful of counts. J is TRBJ2-3 and V is TRBV12-3 or TRBV12-4; D possibly corresponds to TRBD1 (6 bases). The CDR3 loop spans 14 amino acids. V dropped 3 bases and J dropped 10 bases, with 17 bases sitting between them. The CDR3 spells CASSLEDRTPAQYF. In nucleotides, the CDR3 is TGTGCCAGCAGTTTGGAAGACAGGACTCCTGCGCAGTATTTT.

This clonotype was seen only a few times. The chain joins TRBV9 to TRBJ1-2; 7 bases are a match to TRBD1. The length of the CDR3 is 14 residues. The ends lost 3 bases at V and 8 bases at J; junction bases unmatched: 10. The germline gives CDR1 SGDLS, CDR2 YYNGEE. The CDR3 is CASSAYTGAGGYTF. In nucleotides, the CDR3 is TGTGCCAGCAGCGCCTACACAGGGGCAGGAGGCTACACCTTC.

In this sample, this clonotype turned up a few times. The chain uses TRBV18 and TRBJ2-5; tentatively, D is TRBD1 (5 bases). V lost 6 bases and J 2 bases, leaving 10 bases between the germline ends. There are 13 residues in the CDR3. The germline CDR1 and CDR2 sequences are KGHSH and LQKENI. This CDR3 is CASSSTEQETQYF. In DNA, the CDR3 is TGTGCCAGCTCTTCGACAGAGCAAGAGACCCAGTACTTC.

The J gene is TRBJ2-3, the V gene TRBV12-3 or TRBV12-4; the D is unclear. The ends were cut back, 8 bases at V and 1 base at J, with 13 bases in the middle. The CDR3 length is 14 residues. The CDR3 spells CASLPPDGTDTQYF. The DNA of the CDR3 is TGTGCCAGCCTACCGCCGGACGGCACAGATACGCAGTATTTT.

The chain has TRBV5-1 and TRBJ2-7; 10 nucleotides agree with TRBD2. Germline trimming cut 0 bases from V and 3 bases from J; bases unmatched to any gene: 6. The CDR3 has 16 amino acids. Germline CDR1 SGHRS, CDR2 YFSETQ. This CDR3 reads CASSLGLAGESYEQYF. DNA of the CDR3: TGCGCCAGCAGCTTGGGGCTAGCGGGAGAAAGCTACGAGCAGTACTTC. The full variable domain, its missing parts supplied by reference TRBV5-1 and TRBJ2-7, is KAGVTQTPRYLIKTRGQQVTLSCSPISGHRSVSWYQQTPGQGLQFLFEYFSETQRNKGNFPGRFSGRQFSNSRSEMNVSTLELGDSALYLCASSLGLAGESYEQYFGPGTRLTVT.

This clonotype has more than one count but fewer than ten. The chain is built from TRBV24-1 and TRBJ2-3, with D perhaps TRBD2 (6 bases). Germline V CDR1 and CDR2: KGHDR, SFDVKD. Trimming removed 9 bases from V and 3 bases from J, with 21 bases in between. CDR3 length equals 16 residues. DNA of the CDR3: TGTGCCACCGGGGAGGATCGCGGGTACTTAACAGATACGCAGTATTTT. Its protein product is CATGEDRGYLTDTQYF.

This clonotype was seen a handful of times. This chain connects TRBV10-2 to TRBJ2-3; D remains ambiguous. The V and J ends lost 3 bases and 4 bases respectively, with 8 bases between them. The CDR3 totals 13 residues. CDR1 and CDR2 from the germline V gene are WSHSY and SAAADI. The CDR3 here is CASSDYSPDTQYF. In DNA form, the CDR3 reads TGCGCCAGCAGTGATTATAGCCCAGATACGCAGTATTTT.

The CDR3 loop is CASSPPIRASGSGNEQFF. In DNA, the CDR3 is TGTGCCAGCTCACCTCCCATCCGGGCTAGCGGGAGTGGGAATGAGCAGTTCTTC. V is TRBV18 and J is TRBJ2-1, with 10 nucleotides matching TRBD2. Germline V lookup: CDR1 KGHSH, CDR2 LQKENI. V was pared by 3 bases and J by 7 bases, with 15 bases of the junction left unmatched. The CDR3 contains 18 residues.

The table lists this clonotype with many counts. The chain employs TRBV18 and TRBJ2-4; the D is unclear. The V gene's germline CDR1 is KGHSH and CDR2 LQKENI. The CDR3 length is 16 residues. Trimming pared 2 bases from V and 1 base from J, leaving 12 bases between. Here the CDR3 DNA reads TGTGCCAGCTCACCATCCGATGGGGTTGCCAAAAACATTCAGTACTTC. Protein: CASSPSDGVAKNIQYF.

The chain is built from TRBV28 and TRBJ2-7, with unresolved D. The CDR3 totals 12 residues. CDR1 is MDHEN, CDR2 SYDVKM, per germline. Deletions cut 7 bases from V and 3 bases from J, with 10 bases between. CDR3 loop: CASTGLIYEQYF. The CDR3 DNA sequence: TGTGCCAGCACGGGCTTAATCTACGAGCAGTACTTC.

The V gene is TRBV12-3 or TRBV12-4, the J gene TRBJ2-3, with TRBD1 as a possible D gene (6 bases). Trimming took off 6 bases at V and 0 bases at J, with 16 bases between the two ends. The CDR3 loop spans 16 amino acids. CDR3 in amino acids: CASSPQGRTSTDTQYF. The CDR3 nucleotides are TGTGCCAGCAGCCCCCAGGGGCGGACGAGCACAGATACGCAGTATTTT.

The chain uses TRBV4-1 and TRBJ1-1; D gene unclear. This CDR3 region has 13 residues. Germline V gives CDR1 MGHRA, CDR2 YSYEKL. With 0 bases removed from V and 1 base from J, the gap between germline ends came to 3 bases. The CDR3 bases are TGCGCCAGCAGCCAAGAGCCGAACACTGAAGCTTTCTTT. This gives the protein CASSQEPNTEAFF.

The rearrangement joins TRBV10-3 to TRBJ1-1; D unresolved. Trimming took off 4 bases at V and 1 base at J, with 16 bases between the two ends. Germline V gene data show CDR1 as ENHRY and CDR2 as SYGVKD. The CDR3 loop spans 16 amino acids. Here the CDR3 reads CAISGIGEARNTEAFF. DNA of the CDR3: TGTGCCATCAGTGGTATCGGGGAAGCGAGGAACACTGAAGCTTTCTTT.

This clonotype has only a few counts. V gene TRBV13 combines with J gene TRBJ2-7, with TRBD1 identical over 8 bases. V lost 2 bases and J lost 5; bases outside the gene matches: 8. This CDR3 comprises 15 residues. The germline V gene has CDR1 PRHDT and CDR2 FYEKMQ (reference sequence). The CDR3 region has the DNA TGTGCCAGCAGCTTAAGTACAGGGGGTCCCCACGAGCAGTACTTC. Amino acids: CASSLSTGGPHEQYF.

The chain joins TRBV7-9 to TRBJ1-1; D gene uncertain. CDR1 is SEHNR and CDR2 is FQNEAQ in the germline V gene (reference sequence). V dropped 1 base and J dropped 8 bases, with 14 bases sitting between them. CDR3 size: 14 residues. CDR3 region: CASSLENVGPEAFF. The CDR3 DNA sequence: TGTGCCAGCAGCTTAGAAAATGTGGGTCCGGAAGCTTTCTTT.